What follows are 26 T cell receptor beta chains derived from one specimen sequenced in a study of CD8 T cells in Susac syndrome. It was with random hexamers that about 0.45 to 1 ug RNA was reverse transcribed. TCRdb passed the immunoSEQ multiplex PCR reads through MiXCR, listing each CDR3 protein once. Of about 280,000 distinct CDR3 sequences listed, 80% to 90% are singletons. Sequencing input: CD8+ T cells from PBMCs. The receptors derive from a human donor with multiple sclerosis.

This clonotype was counted once. V usage is TRBV6-5 and J usage is TRBJ2-7; D is possibly TRBD1 or TRBD2 (5 bases each). With 5 bases removed from V and 4 bases from J, the gap between germline ends came to 12 bases. Per germline, CDR1 MNHEY and CDR2 SVGAGI. This CDR3 comprises 13 residues. The CDR3 spells CASSRHGGYEQYF. In DNA, the CDR3 is TGTGCCAGCAGTCGACATGGGGGTTACGAGCAGTACTTC.

The rearrangement links TRBV30 to TRBJ1-1; D gene ambiguous. This CDR3 comprises 14 residues. The V gene lost 0 bases and the J gene lost 10 bases, with 18 bases spanning the gap. CDR1 is GTSNPN and CDR2 is SVGIG in the germline V gene (reference sequence). The CDR3 spells CAWSVRTGYEGAFF. The CDR3 coding sequence is TGTGCCTGGAGTGTACGGACGGGATACGAGGGAGCTTTCTTT.

The rearrangement links TRBV5-1 to TRBJ2-7; TRBD1 aligns across 8 bases. Germline V gene data show CDR1 as SGHRS and CDR2 as YFSETQ. The trim removed 3 bases at V and 2 bases at J, leaving 4 bases unmatched. The CDR3 length is 14 residues. The CDR3 protein is CASSYRTGPYEQYF. DNA of the CDR3: TGCGCCAGCAGCTACCGGACAGGGCCCTACGAGCAGTACTTC.

The chain is built from TRBV7-9 and TRBJ1-3, with no clear D. V lost 4 bases and J lost 2, with 12 bases in between. The CDR3 loop spans 15 amino acids. CDR1 is SEHNR, CDR2 FQNEAQ, per germline (reference sequence). The CDR3 reads CASSSPGEPGNTIYF. For the CDR3, the DNA is TGTGCCAGCAGCTCCCCCGGAGAACCTGGAAACACCATATATTTT.

The V and J genes are TRBV19 and TRBJ1-2; 8 positions match TRBD1. J gave up 3 bases and V 5 bases, and 20 bases lay outside the gene matches. CDR1 LNHDA and CDR2 SQIVND come from the germline V gene (reference sequence). The CDR3 length is 19 residues. CDR3 amino acids: CASSASRQGATGNDYGYTF. The CDR3 DNA follows: TGTGCCAGTAGTGCCTCGCGGCAGGGGGCAACGGGTAATGACTATGGCTACACCTTC.

V is TRBV7-8 and J is TRBJ2-7; the match to TRBD2 covers 8 bases. The germline gives CDR1 SGHVS, CDR2 FQNEAQ. The CDR3 has 13 amino acids. Trimming removed 2 bases from V and 6 bases from J; junction bases left unmatched: 3. DNA of the CDR3: TGTGCCAGCAGCTTAAATAGCGGGACCGAGCAGTACTTC. Protein: CASSLNSGTEQYF. Variable domain in full (rest from reference TRBV7-8 and TRBJ2-7): GAGVSQSPRYKVAKRGQDVALRCDPISGHVSLFWYQQALGQGPEFLTYFQNEAQLDKSGLPSDRFFAERPEGSVSTLKIQRTQQEDSAVYLCASSLNSGTEQYFGPGTRLTVT.

V gene TRBV7-9 combines with J gene TRBJ2-5, with no clear D. Trimming cost V 2 bases and J 9 bases, with 7 bases left between them. Germline loops: CDR1 SEHNR, CDR2 FQNEAQ (reference sequence). The CDR3 totals 11 residues. The CDR3 nucleotides read TGTGCCAGCAGCTTAACAAGGTCCCAGTACTTC. Protein product: CASSLTRSQYF.

This clonotype was found a few times. The chain carries TRBV27 and TRBJ2-7, with D maybe TRBD2 (6 bases). The CDR3 consists of 15 residues. V lost 5 bases and J lost 0, with 14 bases in between. Looked up from germline, CDR1 is MNHEY and CDR2 is SMNVEV (reference sequence). Written as DNA, the CDR3 is TGTGCCAGCAGTCCACGGGACTCCCGCTCCTACGAGCAGTACTTC. Amino acids: CASSPRDSRSYEQYF.

This clonotype has more than one count but fewer than ten. The chain joins TRBV28 to TRBJ2-7, with D unresolved. This CDR3 comprises 13 residues. V lost 1 base to trimming and J lost 2 bases, with 6 bases between them. CDR1 and CDR2 (germline): MDHEN, SYDVKM. CDR3 nucleotides: TGTGCCAGCAGTTTATTACCAACCTACGAGCAGTACTTC. It specifies CASSLLPTYEQYF. Variable domain in full (rest from reference TRBV28 and TRBJ2-7): DVKVTQSSRYLVKRTGEKVFLECVQDMDHENMFWYRQDPGLGLRLIYFSYDVKMKEKGDIPEGYSVSREKKERFSLILESASTNQTSMYLCASSLLPTYEQYFGPGTRLTVT.

The rearrangement uses TRBV28 and TRBJ2-7; D may be TRBD2 (5 bases). V was clipped by 5 bases and J by 7 bases, with 9 bases between them. The CDR3 consists of 11 residues. CDR1 and CDR2 from the germline V gene are MDHEN and SYDVKM. This CDR3 reads CASSPGFEQYF. DNA for the CDR3: TGTGCCAGCAGTCCGGGGTTTGAGCAGTACTTC.

The rearrangement links TRBV7-9 to TRBJ1-2; no definite D call. Germline CDR1 SEHNR, CDR2 FQNEAQ (reference sequence). Trimming left V 5 bases short and J 1 base short, with 14 bases between. This CDR3 contains 15 residues. The CDR3 DNA is TGTGCCAGCAGCCACCGGGCCCGGTTTAACTATGGCTACACCTTC. Its translation: CASSHRARFNYGYTF.

This clonotype was seen a handful of times. This chain joins TRBV7-8 and TRBJ2-2; a possible D gene is TRBD1 (6 bases). V was cut by 7 bases and J by 1 base, with 7 bases left in between. The CDR3 runs to 13 residues. The germline gives CDR1 SGHVS, CDR2 FQNEAQ. The CDR3: CASKDRNTGELFF. The CDR3 bases are TGTGCCAGCAAGGACAGGAACACCGGGGAGCTGTTTTTT. Variable domain in full (rest from reference TRBV7-8 and TRBJ2-2): GAGVSQSPRYKVAKRGQDVALRCDPISGHVSLFWYQQALGQGPEFLTYFQNEAQLDKSGLPSDRFFAERPEGSVSTLKIQRTQQEDSAVYLCASKDRNTGELFFGEGSRLTVL.

The CDR3 loop reads CASSQVSGELFF. For the CDR3, the DNA is TGTGCCAGCAGCCAAGTTAGCGGGGAGCTGTTTTTT. The rearrangement joins TRBV4-2 to TRBJ2-2; D is unresolved. V shed 1 base and J shed 7 bases, with 4 bases lying between them. CDR1 is LGHNA and CDR2 is YNFKEQ in the germline V gene. This CDR3 spans 12 amino acids.

V and J are TRBV4-1 and TRBJ2-7; D is unresolved. The germline V and J ends were trimmed by 1 base and 3 bases, with 7 bases remaining between them. The CDR3 loop spans 13 amino acids. From germline, CDR1 is MGHRA and CDR2 YSYEKL. The CDR3 nucleotides are TGCGCCAGCAGCCAAGGTGGCCACTACGAGCAGTACTTC. Amino acid sequence: CASSQGGHYEQYF.

There are a few counts of this clonotype. V usage is TRBV27 and J usage is TRBJ2-7; either TRBD1 or TRBD2 may supply D (5 bases each). The CDR3 length is 14 residues. V was shortened by 3 bases and J by 2 bases, with 11 bases between the two germline ends. Per the germline V gene, CDR1 is MNHEY and CDR2 is SMNVEV (reference sequence). The CDR3 sequence: CASSFGAGPYEQYF. CDR3 sequence (DNA): TGTGCCAGCAGTTTCGGGGCAGGTCCCTACGAGCAGTACTTC.

In this sample, this clonotype turned up once. The rearrangement joins TRBV11-2 to TRBJ2-7; D is tentatively TRBD1 or TRBD2 (6 bases each). CDR3 length equals 15 residues. Germline V lookup: CDR1 SGHAT, CDR2 FQNNGV. Trimming cost V 5 bases and J 3 bases, with 17 bases left between them. The CDR3 is CASSPRRGPHYEQYF. The CDR3 DNA follows: TGTGCCAGCAGCCCCCGCCGGGGGCCTCACTACGAGCAGTACTTC.

This rearrangement joins TRBV5-1 to TRBJ1-2; D is unclear. Trimming removed 2 bases at V and 2 bases at J, with 7 bases between. Germline CDR1 is SGHRS and CDR2 is YFSETQ. The CDR3 has 13 amino acids. The CDR3 DNA reads TGCGCCAGCAGCTTTGAGTTCAACTATGGCTACACCTTC. This encodes CASSFEFNYGYTF.

The rearrangement links TRBV7-8 to TRBJ2-6; 12 bases fit TRBD2. The CDR3 consists of 18 residues. With V trimmed by 5 bases and J by 0 bases, 5 bases remained unmatched. The germline CDR1 and CDR2 sequences are SGHVS and FQNEAQ. CDR3 in amino acids: CASSLLAGGPSGANVLTF. The CDR3 nucleotides read TGTGCCAGCAGCCTTCTAGCGGGAGGGCCCTCTGGGGCCAACGTCCTGACTTTC.

The genes are TRBV27 and TRBJ1-1, with TRBD1 as a possible D gene (6 bases). The CDR3 sequence is 14 residues long. Germline-derived CDR1 and CDR2 are MNHEY and SMNVEV (reference sequence). The V end lost 6 bases, the J end lost 1 base, and 12 bases lay between the germline ends. CDR3 sequence reads: CASRLPGQNTEAFF. The CDR3 DNA reads TGTGCCAGCAGGTTACCGGGACAGAACACTGAAGCTTTCTTT.

The J gene is TRBJ2-2, the V gene TRBV20-1; maybe TRBD2 (5 bases). Germline V gene sequence: CDR1 DFQATT, CDR2 SNEGSKA (reference sequence). This CDR3 comprises 12 residues. Trimming shortened V by 3 bases and J by 4 bases, and 6 bases separated the two germline ends. The CDR3, as DNA: TGCAGTGCTAGCACTAGCACCGGGGAGCTGTTTTTT. As protein: CSASTSTGELFF.

This clonotype was recorded a few times. The chain employs TRBV7-6 and TRBJ2-1, with 7 bases fitting TRBD2. Germline V gene sequence: CDR1 SGHVS, CDR2 FNYEAQ. This CDR3 has 16 residues. The J segment lost 7 bases and the V segment lost 5 bases, leaving 14 bases of the junction unmatched. The CDR3: CASSPLGPGRLNEQFF. In DNA, the CDR3 is TGTGCCAGCAGCCCCCTCGGCCCCGGGAGGTTGAATGAGCAGTTCTTC.

This chain links TRBV12-3 or TRBV12-4 with TRBJ1-1; TRBD1 matches at 7 bases. Trimming at V came to 8 bases and at J to 0 bases, leaving 3 bases not matched to a gene. This CDR3 is 13 amino acids long. DNA of the CDR3: TGTGCCAGCGGGACAGTGTTGAACACTGAAGCTTTCTTT. As protein: CASGTVLNTEAFF.

This sequence joins TRBV25-1 and TRBJ2-1, with D maybe TRBD1 (6 bases). Germline V gene sequence: CDR1 MGHDK, CDR2 SYGVNS. The length of the CDR3 is 18 residues. Trimming took 4 bases from V and 4 from J, leaving 23 bases between them. The CDR3 spells CASSGFRDTLNAYNEQFF. Here the CDR3 DNA reads TGTGCCAGCAGTGGGTTCCGGGACACCCTAAATGCATACAATGAGCAGTTCTTC.

This chain joins TRBV6-1 and TRBJ2-7; D is tentatively TRBD1 or TRBD2 (6 bases each). Looked up from germline, CDR1 is MNHNS and CDR2 is SASEGT. The CDR3 is 15 residues long. With 5 bases removed from V and 0 bases from J, the gap between germline ends came to 14 bases. The CDR3 region has the DNA TGTGCCAGCAGTCCGATGGGGGGCAGCTCCTACGAGCAGTACTTC. Amino acid sequence: CASSPMGGSSYEQYF.

V gene TRBV28 combines with J gene TRBJ1-4; the D is unclear. Trimming cost V 8 bases and J 0 bases, with 7 bases left between them. Per the germline V gene, CDR1 is MDHEN and CDR2 is SYDVKM. CDR3 size: 13 residues. The CDR3 DNA follows: TGTGCCAGCGTGGGGACAACTAATGAAAAACTGTTTTTT. This sequence encodes CASVGTTNEKLFF.

The rearrangement uses TRBV6-1 and TRBJ1-5, with 8 nucleotides matching TRBD1. Germline V CDR1 and CDR2: MNHNS, SASEGT. The V and J ends lost 8 bases and 3 bases, in that order; junction bases with no gene match: 15. CDR3 size: 17 residues. The DNA of the CDR3 is TGTGCCAGCGGGTGGACAGGGAGGGGTATCGTCAATCAGCCCCAGCATTTT. It is translated as CASGWTGRGIVNQPQHF.